This T cell receptor (beta chain) was obtained from a study of CD8+ T cells in alopecia areata. Study-level background: Patients in the treated group were given tofacitinib by mouth, 5 to 10 mg twice a day.

Following RNA extraction, reverse transcription yielded cDNA that acted as the sequencing template. The data were produced by immunoSEQ multiplex PCR, yet TCRdb's version contains in-frame clones alone and is incomplete. The sample holds about 270,000 clones; 60% are singletons and the top ten take about 0.9%. Whole-study findings and limits: Patients shared TCRs less clearly than mice did, possibly owing to HLA.

Turning to this clone: Its antigen is currently unknown.

Indicated treatment: oral pan-JAK inhibitor, 5-10 mg twice daily. Lesional scalp punch biopsies and peripheral blood were collected from alopecia areata patients. CDR1 SGHNT and CDR2 YYREEE come from the germline V gene (reference sequence). The germline V and J ends were trimmed by 5 bases and 4 bases, with 6 bases remaining between them. The CDR3 runs 11 residues. The TCR sequence derives from a human donor with alopecia areata. The V and J genes are TRBV5-4 and TRBJ2-5; D not certain. The sample in question was CD4+ T cells sorted from blood, obtained at approximately week 52, from a patient treated with tofacitinib. The CDR3 nucleotides read TGTGCCAGCAGTTCCCGAGAGACCCAGTACTTC. Its translation: CASSSRETQYF.